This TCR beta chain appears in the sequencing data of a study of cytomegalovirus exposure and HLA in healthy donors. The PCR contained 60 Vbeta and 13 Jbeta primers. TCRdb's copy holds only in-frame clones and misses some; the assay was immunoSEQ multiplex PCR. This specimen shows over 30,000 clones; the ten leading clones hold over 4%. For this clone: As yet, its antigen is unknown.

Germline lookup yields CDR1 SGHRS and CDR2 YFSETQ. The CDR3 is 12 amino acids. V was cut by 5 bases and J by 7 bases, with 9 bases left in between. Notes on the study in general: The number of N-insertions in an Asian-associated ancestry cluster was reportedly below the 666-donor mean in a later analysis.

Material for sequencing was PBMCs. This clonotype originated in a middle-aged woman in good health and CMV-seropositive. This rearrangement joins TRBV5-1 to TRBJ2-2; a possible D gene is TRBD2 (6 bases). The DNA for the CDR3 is TGCGCCAGCAGTGCGGGGTTCGGGGAGCTGTTTTTT. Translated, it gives CASSAGFGELFF.